These 20 T cell receptor beta chains share one sample of origin, sequenced in a study of T-cell reconstitution after alpha-beta-depleted transplantation in children. TCRbeta library construction was performed incorporating unique molecular identifiers. A single record per CDR3 protein comes from TCRdb applying MiXCR to the PCR reads. The sample has 600,000 to 700,000 distinct CDR3 sequences, roughly 17% seen once; the top ten hold about 1.1%. The material was PBMCs from the stem cell graft donor, obtained from the stem cell graft. The receptors shown here come from a human donor who donated a stem cell graft to a child with acute myeloid leukemia.

The chain combines TRBV4-1 with TRBJ2-1; D is uncertain. This CDR3 spans 13 amino acids. Between the trimmed V and J ends, which lost 0 bases and 8 bases, there was a span of 8 bases. Germline loops: CDR1 MGHRA, CDR2 YSYEKL. The CDR3 region has the DNA TGCGCCAGCAGCCAAGATATACTGGATGAGCAGTTCTTC. It encodes CASSQDILDEQFF.

This clonotype was seen many times. The chain joins TRBV12-3 or TRBV12-4 to TRBJ2-1; 9 nucleotides line up with TRBD2. V lost 7 bases to trimming and J lost 6 bases; unmatched junction nucleotides: 16. CDR3 size: 17 residues. In nucleotides, the CDR3 is TGTGCCAGCACCGGATGGGGGCGGGGGGGGTACGCCAATGAGCAGTTCTTC. Residues: CASTGWGRGGYANEQFF.

This clonotype appeared many times. The genes are TRBV12-3 or TRBV12-4 and TRBJ2-7; the D is unclear. Trimming left V 3 bases short and J 3 bases short, with 12 bases between. This CDR3 contains 14 residues. In nucleotides, the CDR3 is TGTGCCAGCAGTTTCTCCGGACGGAGCTACGAGCAGTACTTC. Protein product: CASSFSGRSYEQYF.

This clonotype was observed a handful of times. The rearrangement joins TRBV6-1 to TRBJ2-2; TRBD2 agrees at 10 bases. Per germline, CDR1 MNHNS and CDR2 SASEGT. V shed 6 bases and J 3 bases; nucleotides not matched to a gene: 7. CDR3 length: 16 amino acids. The CDR3 spells CASRNTSGVYTGELFF. CDR3 nucleotides: TGTGCCAGCAGAAACACTAGCGGGGTCTACACCGGGGAGCTGTTTTTT.

In this sample, this clonotype turned up a few times. V and J are TRBV2 and TRBJ2-1, with TRBD1 as a possible D gene (6 bases). CDR1 is SNHLY and CDR2 is FYNNEI in the germline V gene. Trimming took off 5 bases at V and 6 bases at J, with 14 bases between the two ends. The CDR3 has 14 amino acids. The CDR3 reads CASSKRSGANEQFF. CDR3 bases: TGTGCCAGCAGTAAGCGCTCAGGGGCCAATGAGCAGTTCTTC. Filled out from reference TRBV2 and TRBJ2-1, the complete variable domain reads EPEVTQTPSHQVTQMGQEVILRCVPISNHLYFYWYRQILGQKVEFLVSFYNNEISEKSEIFDDQFSVERPDGSNFTLKIRSTKLEDSAMYFCASSKRSGANEQFFGPGTRLTVL.

This clonotype was seen at least ten times. The rearrangement links TRBV12-3 or TRBV12-4 to TRBJ1-2, with D possibly TRBD1 on 6 matching bases. With 1 base removed from V and 7 bases from J, the gap between germline ends came to 19 bases. CDR3 length: 16 residues. The chain's CDR3 is CASSLEVRQEQGGYTF. In DNA, the CDR3 is TGTGCCAGCAGTTTAGAGGTTCGGCAGGAACAGGGTGGCTACACCTTC.

Comments on this clonotype: It may be a read error: a sequence one base away is much more abundant. V usage is TRBV20-1 and J usage is TRBJ1-3, with 7 nucleotides matching TRBD1. V gave up 0 bases and J gave up 6 bases; unmatched junction bases: 5. CDR1 is DFQATT and CDR2 is SNEGSKA in the germline V gene (reference sequence). The length of the CDR3 is 14 residues. This CDR3 is CSARDGTAKNTIYF. CDR3 bases: TGCAGTGCTAGAGACGGGACAGCGAAAAACACCATATATTTT.

This clonotype has ten or more counts. CDR3 loop: CSASRQGNQPQHF. The CDR3 DNA sequence: TGCAGTGCCAGCCGACAGGGTAATCAGCCCCAGCATTTT. This chain links TRBV20-1 with TRBJ1-5; 7 nucleotides agree with TRBD1. CDR1 and CDR2 from the germline V gene are DFQATT and SNEGSKA (reference sequence). The CDR3 is 13 residues long. The ends lost 6 bases at V and 4 bases at J; junction bases unmatched: 6.

Comment on this clonotype: This clone may be a read error of a much larger clone one base away. Since the CDR3 does not end with the conserved phenylalanine or tryptophan, this likely comes from a read error. V gene TRBV4-3 combines with J gene TRBJ2-5; D gene ambiguous. CDR1 LGHNA and CDR2 YSLEER come from the germline V gene. The CDR3 runs to 15 residues. Between the trimmed V and J ends, which lost 1 base and 4 bases, there was a span of 13 bases. CDR3 nucleotide sequence: TGCGCCAGCAGCCAAGTCCTGGGGTCTGGAGAGACCCAGTACTAC. This translates into CASSQVLGSGETQYY.

This clonotype showed up just once. A much larger clone lies a single base off, so this may be a read error. The gene calls are TRBV20-1 and TRBJ1-6; weak D call: TRBD1 (5 bases). Germline V gene lookup returns CDR1 DFQATT and CDR2 SNEGSKA (reference sequence). The CDR3 has 16 residues. CDR3 loop: CSARGGPSSSNSPLHF. The CDR3 nucleotides read TGCAGTGCTAGAGGGGGACCTAGCTCCTCTAATTCACCCCTCCACTTT.

Relative to its sample, this clonotype is medium-sized. The chain has TRBV29-1 and TRBJ1-1; tentative D call: TRBD1 (6 bases). Germline loops: CDR1 SQVTM, CDR2 ANQGSEA. The CDR3 loop spans 14 amino acids. Trimming shortened V by 5 bases and J by 8 bases, and 21 bases separated the two germline ends. CDR3 in DNA: TGCAGCGTTCACCGAAGACAGGAGGAGGCCGAAGCTTTCTTT. Translating it yields CSVHRRQEEAEAFF.

This clonotype was observed a handful of times. The J gene is TRBJ2-4, the V gene TRBV12-3 or TRBV12-4, with 7 bases lining up with TRBD1. The CDR3 extends over 15 amino acids. V lost 5 bases and J lost 6; bases outside the gene matches: 10. The CDR3 region has the DNA TGTGCCAGCAGTCTACAGGGGTCGCTAGGAAACATTCAGTACTTC. Translating it yields CASSLQGSLGNIQYF.

The sample holds many counts of this clonotype. V and J are TRBV20-1 and TRBJ1-4; TRBD1 matches 7 bases. Germline loops: CDR1 DFQATT, CDR2 SNEGSKA (reference sequence). With 6 bases clipped from V and 5 bases from J, the junction kept 12 bases outside the gene matches. The CDR3 has 15 residues. The chain's CDR3 is CSAPLQGMRNEKLFF. CDR3 nucleotides: TGCAGTGCGCCGCTACAGGGGATGAGGAATGAAAAACTGTTTTTT.

The chain joins TRBV20-1 to TRBJ1-1; D not resolved. The V gene's germline CDR1 is DFQATT and CDR2 SNEGSKA (reference sequence). Trimming left V 6 bases short and J 1 base short, with 12 bases between. This CDR3 comprises 13 residues. The CDR3 DNA reads TGCAGTGCCAGCGAGCACGCGAACACTGAAGCTTTCTTT. Translation: CSASEHANTEAFF.

The chain employs TRBV30 and TRBJ1-1; perhaps TRBD1 as D (5 bases). The CDR3 runs to 14 residues. Germline lookup yields CDR1 GTSNPN and CDR2 SVGIG (reference sequence). This chain's CDR3 is CVLREGPGGTEAFF. DNA for the CDR3: TGTGTTTTACGGGAGGGGCCGGGGGGCACTGAAGCTTTCTTT.

This clonotype was picked up many times. The V gene is TRBV5-1, the J gene TRBJ1-1; D unresolved. Germline V gene sequence: CDR1 SGHRS, CDR2 YFSETQ. The CDR3 is 12 amino acids. Between the trimmed V and J ends, which lost 0 bases and 8 bases, there was a span of 8 bases. CDR3 amino acids: CASSLDTIEAFF. CDR3 DNA: TGCGCCAGCAGCTTGGACACGATCGAAGCTTTCTTT. Together with reference TRBV5-1 and TRBJ1-1, the CDR3 gives the full variable domain: KAGVTQTPRYLIKTRGQQVTLSCSPISGHRSVSWYQQTPGQGLQFLFEYFSETQRNKGNFPGRFSGRQFSNSRSEMNVSTLELGDSALYLCASSLDTIEAFFGQGTRLTVV.

This clonotype was seen repeatedly, ten times or more. The chain is built from TRBV4-3 and TRBJ1-1, with D uncertain. The V end was cut by 1 base, the J end by 5 bases, with 14 bases between. Germline CDR1 and CDR2: LGHNA and YSLEER. The CDR3 totals 15 residues. CDR3 sequence: CASSQASDLGTEAFF. The CDR3 DNA is TGCGCCAGCAGCCAAGCCTCAGACCTCGGGACTGAAGCTTTCTTT.

The chain has TRBV20-1 and TRBJ1-2, with TRBD1 matching 7 bases. The ends lost 5 bases at V and 4 bases at J; junction bases unmatched: 7. The CDR3 is 13 amino acids. Germline CDR1 and CDR2: DFQATT and SNEGSKA (reference sequence). CDR3 sequence: CSAGTQGRYGYTF. CDR3 in DNA: TGCAGTGCTGGGACACAGGGGCGCTATGGCTACACCTTC.

This clonotype was recorded a few times. This rearrangement joins TRBV20-1 to TRBJ2-7; 8 bases align to TRBD1. This CDR3 has 13 amino acids. The V gene's germline CDR1 is DFQATT and CDR2 SNEGSKA (reference sequence). With V trimmed by 6 bases and J by 4 bases, 8 bases remained unmatched. CDR3 bases: TGCAGTGCCTCGCGAGACAGGGGATACGAGCAGTACTTC. Translated: CSASRDRGYEQYF.

V and J are TRBV4-2 and TRBJ1-2, with a possible D match to TRBD1 (6 bases). The V end lost 2 bases, the J end lost 10 bases, and 17 bases lay between the germline ends. There are 14 residues in the CDR3. Germline V gene data show CDR1 as LGHNA and CDR2 as YNFKEQ. The DNA for the CDR3 is TGTGCCAGCAGCCAAACATCAGGGGACACGGCCTACACCTTC. Protein: CASSQTSGDTAYTF.